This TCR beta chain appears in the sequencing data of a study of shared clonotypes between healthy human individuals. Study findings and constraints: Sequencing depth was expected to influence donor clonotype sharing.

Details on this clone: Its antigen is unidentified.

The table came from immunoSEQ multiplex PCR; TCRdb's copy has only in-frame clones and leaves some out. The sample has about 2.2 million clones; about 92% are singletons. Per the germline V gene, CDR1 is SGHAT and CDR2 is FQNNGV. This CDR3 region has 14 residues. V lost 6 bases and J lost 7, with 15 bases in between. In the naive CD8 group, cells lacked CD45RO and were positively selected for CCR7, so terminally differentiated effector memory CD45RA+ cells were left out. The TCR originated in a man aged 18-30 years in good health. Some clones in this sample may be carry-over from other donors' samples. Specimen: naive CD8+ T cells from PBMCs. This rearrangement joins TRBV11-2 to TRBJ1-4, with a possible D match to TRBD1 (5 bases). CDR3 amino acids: CASRLRGDGEKLFF. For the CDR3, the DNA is TGTGCCAGCAGGCTTCGAGGGGACGGTGAAAAACTGTTTTTT. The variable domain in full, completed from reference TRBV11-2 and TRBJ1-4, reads EAGVAQSPRYKIIEKRQSVAFWCNPISGHATLYWYQQILGQGPKLLIQFQNNGVVDDSQLPKDRFSAERLKGVDSTLKIQPAKLEDSAVYLCASRLRGDGEKLFFGSGTQLSVL.